The clone carrying this TCR beta chain was counted ten times or more. The junction departs from germline at one end; a sequencing error may be responsible. Amplification targeted TCR beta CDR3 regions from RNA transcripts. During a first-round RT-PCR of the TCR CDR3, the HTBI primer set was used. TCRdb recomputed calls from the multiplex PCR reads with MiXCR, one row per CDR3 protein. The data hold about 420,000 distinct CDR3 sequences, with around 13% observed a single time. This entry comes from a study of T cells in Graves' hyperthyroidism and ophthalmopathy. The CDR3 contains 11 residues. This TCR came from a woman between 18 and 29 years old with Graves' hyperthyroidism. The V call is TRBV12-3 or TRBV12-4, the J call TRBJ1-5; D unresolved. The sample taken for sequencing was blood. The CDR3 DNA reads TGTGCCAGCGGTTTAAATCAGCCCCAGCATTTT. Translated, it gives CASGLNQPQHF.